The 6 T cell receptor beta chains reported below all come from one sample, sequenced in a study of cytomegalovirus exposure and HLA in healthy donors. The PCR used 60 Vbeta and 13 Jbeta primers. TCRdb's copy holds only in-frame clones and misses some; the assay was immunoSEQ multiplex PCR. Here the sample spans under 200,000 clones, roughly two thirds being singletons. The material sequenced was PBMCs. These TCRs come from a woman in her forties in good health and CMV-seropositive.

J is TRBJ2-5 and V is TRBV6-1; 8 positions match TRBD2. The end of the DNA aligns better with TRBJ2-7, so the J call may be wrong. The CDR3 contains 16 residues. CDR1 MNHNS and CDR2 SASEGT come from the germline V gene. This chain's CDR3 is CASSVTSGLVPYEQYF. CDR3 DNA sequence: TGTGCCAGCAGTGTTACTAGCGGCCTAGTCCCCTACGAGCAGTACTTC.

The chain carries TRBV7-3 and TRBJ1-1; D may be TRBD1 (5 bases). V lost 0 bases to trimming and J lost 1 base, with 12 bases between them. This CDR3 comprises 16 residues. The V gene's germline CDR1 is SGHTA and CDR2 FQGTGA. The CDR3 DNA reads as TGTGCCAGCAGCTTAACTTTTACGGGGGGGAACACTGAAGCTTTCTTT. Translation: CASSLTFTGGNTEAFF.

V is TRBV11-2 and J is TRBJ2-3, with D maybe TRBD1 (6 bases). Germline V gene data show CDR1 as SGHAT and CDR2 as FQNNGV. This CDR3 comprises 18 residues. The V gene lost 2 bases and the J gene lost 4 bases, with 22 bases spanning the gap. Here the CDR3 reads CASSLPYRVRDRADTQYF. CDR3 bases: TGTGCCAGCAGCTTACCTTACAGGGTACGGGATAGGGCAGATACGCAGTATTTT.

The CDR3 region is CASRVDRNTEAFF. CDR3 DNA sequence: TGTGCCAGCAGGGTAGACAGGAACACTGAAGCTTTCTTT. This chain connects TRBV28 to TRBJ1-1, with D possibly TRBD1 on 5 matching bases. Deletions cut 6 bases from V and 1 base from J, with 9 bases between. CDR3 length: 13 amino acids. Germline values: CDR1 MDHEN, CDR2 SYDVKM. The full variable domain, completed using reference TRBV28 and TRBJ1-1, is DVKVTQSSRYLVKRTGEKVFLECVQDMDHENMFWYRQDPGLGLRLIYFSYDVKMKEKGDIPEGYSVSREKKERFSLILESASTNQTSMYLCASRVDRNTEAFFGQGTRLTVV.

J is TRBJ1-1 and V is TRBV5-1; TRBD1 aligns across 7 bases. V was pared by 4 bases and J by 0 bases, with 6 bases of the junction left unmatched. Germline V CDR1 and CDR2: SGHRS, YFSETQ. The CDR3 covers 15 residues. This CDR3 is CASSTGDSVNTEAFF. The CDR3 nucleotides are TGCGCCAGCAGCACAGGGGACAGCGTGAACACTGAAGCTTTCTTT.

The J gene is TRBJ1-1, the V gene TRBV18; D might be TRBD1 (5 bases). CDR1 and CDR2 from the germline V gene are KGHSH and LQKENI. Trimming took 0 bases from V and 7 from J, leaving 12 bases between them. This CDR3 region has 14 residues. CDR3: CASSPPVKGYEAFF. CDR3 DNA: TGTGCCAGCTCACCACCGGTGAAGGGGTATGAAGCTTTCTTT.